The TCR beta chain under discussion was sequenced for a study of cytotoxic CD8 clonotypes in ibrutinib-treated CLL. In regard to this clone: Its matching antigen is unknown.

Trimming shortened V by 7 bases and J by 7 bases, and 23 bases separated the two germline ends. CDR3 length: 15 amino acids. Generated by immunoSEQ multiplex PCR, the TCRdb table keeps only in-frame clones and is missing some. The table shows some 160,000 clones, with more than 65% occurring only once. Study conclusions and caveats: Public clonotypes showed up rarely, and on treatment they shrank or held steady.

The receptor comes from a human donor with chronic lymphocytic leukemia. This rearrangement joins TRBV23-1 to TRBJ2-7, with a weak D call TRBD2 (7 bases). TRBV23-1 counts as an open reading frame of uncertain function. Sequenced here: PBMCs, sampled after 12 months of ibrutinib treatment. The CDR3 nucleotides are TGCGCCAGCATCCTTGGGGGGGCAGAAGGAAGGGAGCAGTACTTC. This encodes CASILGGAEGREQYF.